This T cell receptor beta chain was obtained from a study of OX40 agonist ivuxolimab in advanced cancers. Study information: In this cohort, patients received ivuxolimab, an agonistic anti-OX40 (CD134) antibody. Cancers in dose escalation were hepatocellular, melanoma, renal cell and head and neck.

Between the trimmed V and J ends, which lost 0 bases and 0 bases, there was a span of 6 bases. The CDR3 loop spans 14 amino acids. Germline V gene data show CDR1 as SGHRS and CDR2 as YFSETQ. Some clones are missing from TCRdb's copy, which holds only in-frame ones; the method was immunoSEQ multiplex PCR. The data show about 48,000 clones, with roughly 77% seen just once and about 7.7% held by the top ten. The chain employs TRBV5-1 and TRBJ1-1; D not certain. This receptor was taken from an adult with an advanced solid tumor such as melanoma, head and neck, liver or kidney cancer. The sequencing here drew on CD4+ or CD8+ T cells sorted from blood, taken in a trial of the OX40 agonist ivuxolimab. The CDR3 DNA follows: TGCGCCAGCAGCTTGGAAAACATGAACACTGAAGCTTTCTTT. Protein product: CASSLENMNTEAFF.